This T cell receptor beta chain came from a study of blood T cell repertoires in COVID-19 (TCRdb year 2020). About the study as a whole: Samples covering the acute and convalescent phases of COVID-19 were provided by collaborators in the United States, Italy and Spain. The prospective study material was composed of cDNA or gDNA derived from T cells, B-cell-depleted T cells, or PBMCs. The dataset comprised deeply sampled blood TCRbeta repertoires from subjects exposed to, actively infected with, or recovered from COVID-19. The repertoires were released in a freely available public database meant as a resource for research on the immune response to SARS-CoV-2. The samples were drawn from two sources: the first 160 participants of the ongoing ImmuneRACE study, and 950 to 1,500 subjects contributed by 6 global collaborators. Sample metadata almost always included a de-identified subject ID, COVID-19 status, age in years and sex. HLA class I and class II types, where available, came from metadata supplied by the sample provider rather than from assay-based typing. Study-level results and caveats: How much clinical and demographic metadata was included differed by source and by participant, and the metadata was provided uncurated.

TCRbeta CDR3 regions were amplified from genomic DNA using the immunoSEQ Assay, a bias-controlled multiplex PCR. In the original analysis: The number of nucleated cells in each sample was estimated by amplification of reference gene primers within the assay. Sequence reads were collapsed and filtered to measure the absolute abundance of every unique TCRbeta CDR3 rearrangement. For each sample, productive Simpson clonality was calculated as the square root of Simpson's diversity index over productive rearrangements. The immuneACCESS repertoire file appears here via TCRdb, limited to in-frame rearrangements. These files lack a portion of the clones; in checked studies, under half of the deficit traces to unresolved V genes, and the cause of the others is not known. V, J and clone size derive from that table, while D and trimming were established from the DNA sequence. Within this sample are over 200,000 clones, with over 65% of them counted one time only. The leading ten clones occupy over 3% of the sample.

This clone appeared once. This clone's antigen is unknown. Base qualities are not provided; no much larger clone lies one nucleotide away. Sequences LGHDT (CDR1) and YNNKEL (CDR2) are obtained from the germline V gene (reference sequence). CDR3 length: 13 amino acids, cysteine to phenylalanine. The retained sequence is limited to the CDR3, 39 bases, with the frame set at the first base. V loses 2 bases, J loses 7 bases, and the germline ends lie 11 bases apart. Whole blood was collected in K2EDTA tubes by collaborating institutions according to the institutions' own protocols. Collaborator samples were shipped for TCRbeta analysis as frozen whole blood, isolated PBMCs, or DNA extracted from either sample type.

The sample comprised peripheral blood. The sequence came from a woman over 75 with acute or convalescent COVID-19. The receptor chain draws on TRBV3-1 (or the pseudogene TRBV3-2) and TRBJ1-2; TRBD1 is a possible D gene, resting on 5 matching bases. The nucleotides read TGTGCCAGCAGCCAACCAGGGTCCCCTGGCTACACCTTC. It is translated as CASSQPGSPGYTF.